Presented here are 8 T cell receptor beta chains from one specimen sequenced in a study of CD8+CD57+ T cells in acquired aplastic anemia. Genomic DNA provided the template from which TCR beta VDJ and CDR3 profiles were obtained. TCRdb re-derived calls from the reads in MiXCR, one entry per CDR3 protein. This repertoire shows around 180,000 distinct CDR3 sequences, under 75% found once; its top ten account for less than 55%. Material: sorted CD4+, CD8+, or CD8+CD57+ T cells (not recorded which) from PBMCs. The receptor source for this set is a human donor in good health.

This clonotype was seen many times. This chain joins TRBV4-1 and TRBJ2-7; no clear D. CDR1 is MGHRA and CDR2 is YSYEKL in the germline V gene. V lost 1 base, J lost 2 bases, and 12 bases lay in between. CDR3 length: 15 amino acids. In nucleotides, the CDR3 is TGCGCCAGCAGCCAAGGGCCGAGCGCAACCTACGAGCAGTACTTC. Its protein is CASSQGPSATYEQYF.

V is TRBV7-9 and J is TRBJ2-2; 12 nucleotides line up with TRBD2. Germline CDR1 reads SEHNR; CDR2 reads FQNEAQ (reference sequence). This CDR3 region has 16 residues. J gave up 4 bases and V 5 bases, and 5 bases lay outside the gene matches. Here the CDR3 DNA reads TGTGCCAGCAGCCCCAGGGGACTAGCGGGCACCGGGGAGCTGTTTTTT. Protein product: CASSPRGLAGTGELFF.

This clonotype was seen a handful of times. V gene TRBV9 combines with J gene TRBJ2-7; D possibly corresponds to TRBD1 (5 bases). The CDR3 sequence is 12 residues long. The germline V and J ends were trimmed by 2 bases and 6 bases, with 9 bases remaining between them. CDR1 is SGDLS and CDR2 is YYNGEE in the germline V gene. CDR3 bases: TGTGCCAGCAGCGTTAGGGGTGGCGAGCAGTACTTC. It codes for CASSVRGGEQYF.

The chain has TRBV19 and TRBJ2-4; perhaps TRBD1 as D (7 bases). The V gene's germline CDR1 is LNHDA and CDR2 SQIVND (reference sequence). This CDR3 has 14 residues. The V end was cut by 1 base, the J end by 7 bases, with 11 bases between. The CDR3 DNA reads TGTGCCAGTAGTATAGGGGCAGGGGGGAACATTCAGTACTTC. The encoded protein is CASSIGAGGNIQYF.

The CDR3 DNA sequence: TGTGCCAGCAGCGTGACAGTTTGGGGCACTGAAGCTTTCTTT. It translates to CASSVTVWGTEAFF. The rearrangement joins TRBV7-2 to TRBJ1-1, with D perhaps TRBD1 (5 bases). V gave up 5 bases and J gave up 4 bases, with 14 bases separating them. CDR3 length: 14 amino acids. Germline CDR1 and CDR2: SGHTA and FQGNSA.

The V and J genes are TRBV7-3 and TRBJ2-3, with a possible D match to TRBD2 (5 bases). Trimming removed 8 bases from V and 4 bases from J, with 13 bases in between. The CDR3 is 13 amino acids. The germline V gene has CDR1 SGHTA and CDR2 FQGTGA. CDR3 DNA sequence: TGTGCCAGCTCCATGGCGGGCCCAGATACGCAGTATTTT. The encoded protein is CASSMAGPDTQYF.

This chain uses TRBV7-2 with TRBJ2-3; 9 nucleotides match TRBD1. The germline V gene encodes CDR1 SGHTA and CDR2 FQGNSA. V lost 2 bases and J lost 4; bases outside the gene matches: 7. The length of the CDR3 is 16 residues. This CDR3 is CASSLTATGGSDTQYF. CDR3 coding DNA: TGTGCCAGCAGCTTAACGGCGACAGGGGGTTCAGATACGCAGTATTTT.

This clonotype has at least ten counts. J is TRBJ1-2 and V is TRBV6-2 or TRBV6-3, with D possibly matching TRBD1 (5 bases). Germline V gene lookup returns CDR1 MNHEY and CDR2 SVGEGT. The CDR3 totals 13 residues. Deletions cut 4 bases from V and 7 bases from J, with 13 bases between. CDR3: CASSLNWDGGYTF. CDR3 bases: TGTGCCAGCAGTTTAAATTGGGACGGTGGCTACACCTTC.